This TCR beta chain was obtained from a study of cytomegalovirus exposure and HLA in healthy donors. Study-wide background: The 90 to 150 validation repertoires matched the 666 first-cohort repertoires in platform, a later analysis reported.

Profiling relied on immunoSEQ multiplex PCR, and the TCRdb table lists in-frame clones only, not all of them. The sample lists about 120,000 clones, 88% seen once, with just under 6.5% in the top ten. J was trimmed by 5 bases and V by 7 bases; bases with no gene match: 10. CDR3 length equals 14 residues. The V gene's germline CDR1 is MNHNS and CDR2 SASEGT. Study results and limitations: A few chains linked to CMV were shown in vitro to be specific for CMV antigens. The tendency of first-cohort TCR clusters to co-occur in the roughly 120 validation repertoires was identified by a subsequent analysis.

On this clone: What it recognizes is unknown.

The donors were part of the validation cohort, which consisted of about 120 subjects and was separate from the first cohort of about 720 subjects. Sequencing was performed on PBMCs. The rearrangement links TRBV6-1 to TRBJ1-1, with 7 bases matching TRBD1. This receptor was taken from a woman aged 18-29 years in good health and CMV-seropositive. CDR3 sequence (DNA): TGTGCCAGCACCCCCTTCACAGGGGAAACTGAAGCTTTCTTT. Protein sequence: CASTPFTGETEAFF.